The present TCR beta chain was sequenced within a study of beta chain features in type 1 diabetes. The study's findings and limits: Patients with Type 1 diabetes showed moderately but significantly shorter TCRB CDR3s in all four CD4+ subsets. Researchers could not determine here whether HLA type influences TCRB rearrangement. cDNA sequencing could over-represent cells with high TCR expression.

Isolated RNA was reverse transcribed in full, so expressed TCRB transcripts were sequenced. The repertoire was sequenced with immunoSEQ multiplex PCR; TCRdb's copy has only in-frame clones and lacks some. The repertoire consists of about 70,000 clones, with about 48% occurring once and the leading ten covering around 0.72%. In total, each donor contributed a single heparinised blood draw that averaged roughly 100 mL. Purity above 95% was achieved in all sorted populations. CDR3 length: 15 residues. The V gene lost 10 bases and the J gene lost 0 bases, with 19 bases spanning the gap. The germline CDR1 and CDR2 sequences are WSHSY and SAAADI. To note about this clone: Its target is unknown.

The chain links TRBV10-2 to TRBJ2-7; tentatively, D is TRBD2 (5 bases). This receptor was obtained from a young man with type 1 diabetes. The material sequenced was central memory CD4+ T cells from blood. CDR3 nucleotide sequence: TGCGCCATCTTGAGGGCGACCCTAAGCTCCTACGAGCAGTACTTC. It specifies CAILRATLSSYEQYF.